A selection of T cell receptor beta chains follows, all from one sample in a study of OX40 agonist ivuxolimab in advanced cancers. Sequencing was performed with immunoSEQ multiplex PCR; in TCRdb, only in-frame clones are kept and a portion is missing. The sample records 20,000 to 25,000 clones, about 85% being singletons. This sample comprised CD4+ or CD8+ T cells sorted from blood, obtained in a trial of the OX40 agonist ivuxolimab. Every receptor here comes from an adult with an advanced solid tumor such as melanoma, head and neck, liver or kidney cancer. CDR3s include the opening cysteine and the closing phenylalanine or tryptophan. A D gene is named only where the DNA matches it firmly. Size tells how often a clone was seen (once, few, many) or the class of an expanded clone, and some rows leave it out.

CASSPGRQGPLGTEAFF | TGTGCCAGCAGCCCCGGGAGGCAGGGCCCTTTGGGCACTGAAGCTTTCTTT | - | 17 | - | TRBJ1-1 | TRBV11-2
CASSYGPGGGYTF | TGTGCCAGCAGTTACGGCCCCGGGGGTGGCTACACCTTC | - | 13 | - | TRBJ1-2 | TRBV6-5
CASSTRQGKGTGELFF | TGTGCCAGTAGTACCAGACAGGGGAAGGGGACCGGGGAGCTGTTTTTT | - | 16 | TRBD1 | TRBJ2-2 | TRBV19
CASKSGQEDQPQHF | TGTGCCAGCAAGTCTGGGCAGGAAGACCAGCCCCAGCATTTT | - | 14 | - | TRBJ1-5 | TRBV6-5
CASSPIEGTSGRVHEQYF | TGTGCCAGCAGCCCAATAGAGGGGACTAGCGGGAGGGTCCACGAGCAGTACTTC | - | 18 | TRBD2 | TRBJ2-7 | TRBV7-9
CASSPDRGLRYGYTF | TGTGCCAGCAGCCCCGACAGGGGGCTAAGGTATGGCTACACCTTC | - | 15 | TRBD1 | TRBJ1-2 | TRBV7-2
CASSLENRRGGYEQYF | TGTGCCAGCAGCCTAGAGAACAGGAGGGGCGGCTACGAGCAGTACTTC | - | 16 | - | TRBJ2-7 | TRBV5-4
CASSPWTGSENEKLFF | TGTGCCAGCAGCCCATGGACTGGTAGTGAGAATGAAAAACTGTTTTTT | once | 16 | - | TRBJ1-4 | TRBV7-6
CASSLSETQYF | TGTGCCAGCAGCTTAAGTGAGACCCAGTACTTC | - | 11 | - | TRBJ2-5 | TRBV7-9
CASSNGGIVDNEQFF | TGTGCCAGCAGCAACGGGGGGATAGTAGACAATGAGCAGTTCTTC | - | 15 | TRBD2 | TRBJ2-1 | TRBV5-4
CASSPDQGYEQYF | TGTGCCAGCAGCCCCGATCAGGGGTACGAGCAGTACTTC | - | 13 | - | TRBJ2-7 | TRBV7-2
CARGGSGSNNEQFF | TGTGCCAGGGGGGGAAGCGGTTCCAACAATGAGCAGTTCTTC | once | 14 | - | TRBJ2-1 | TRBV7-9
CASSFKETQYF | TGTGCCAGCAGCTTTAAAGAGACCCAGTACTTC | - | 11 | - | TRBJ2-5 | TRBV7-2
CASSRRYGNSYEQYF | TGTGCCAGCAGCCGGAGGTATGGCAACTCCTACGAGCAGTACTTC | - | 15 | - | TRBJ2-7 | TRBV9
CASSDGLAGAEEQFF | TGTGCCAGCAGTGACGGACTAGCGGGAGCCGAAGAGCAGTTCTTC | - | 15 | TRBD2 | TRBJ2-1 | TRBV2
CASSLGQGAFEQFF | TGTGCCAGCAGCTTGGGACAGGGGGCTTTTGAGCAGTTCTTC | - | 14 | TRBD1 | TRBJ2-1 | TRBV5-6
CASSFRAGGADTQYF | TGTGCCAGCAGCTTCAGGGCGGGGGGCGCAGATACGCAGTATTTT | - | 15 | TRBD2 | TRBJ2-3 | TRBV7-3
CASSRDSHEQYF | TGTGCCAGCAGTCGAGACAGTCACGAGCAGTACTTC | - | 12 | - | TRBJ2-7 | TRBV27
CASSNGQGTCQPQHF | TGTGCCAGCAGCAATGGACAGGGTACTTGTCAGCCCCAGCATTTT | - | 15 | - | TRBJ1-5 | TRBV21-1
CASSVAGIHTGELFF | TGTGCCAGCAGCGTAGCGGGGATACACACCGGGGAGCTGTTTTTT | - | 15 | - | TRBJ2-2 | TRBV9
CASSATSALETQYF | TGTGCCAGCAGTGCGACTAGCGCTCTAGAGACCCAGTACTTC | - | 14 | TRBD2 | TRBJ2-5 | TRBV2
CAWSPRGTYEQYF | TGTGCCTGGAGCCCACGTGGTACCTACGAGCAGTACTTC | - | 13 | - | TRBJ2-7 | TRBV30
CASSPRTEPSGNTIYF | TGTGCCAGCTCACCAAGGACAGAACCCTCTGGAAACACCATATATTTT | - | 16 | - | TRBJ1-3 | TRBV18
CASSLGAGTGSSYGYTF | TGCGCCAGCAGCTTGGGGGCAGGGACCGGCTCATCCTATGGCTACACCTTC | - | 17 | - | TRBJ1-2 | TRBV5-1
CASSQPPEVRGTGELFF | TGTGCCAGCAGCCAACCCCCTGAGGTACGCGGCACCGGGGAGCTGTTTTTT | - | 17 | - | TRBJ2-2 | TRBV4-2
CASSNLGLPDNEQFF | TGTGCCAGCAGCAACCTAGGACTACCAGACAATGAGCAGTTCTTC | - | 15 | - | TRBJ2-1 | TRBV7-9
CASSLNSGTGSEQYF | TGTGCCAGCTCACTTAATTCCGGGACAGGGAGCGAGCAGTACTTC | once | 15 | TRBD1 | TRBJ2-7 | TRBV18
CSVLTGTMNTEAFF | TGCAGCGTCCTCACAGGGACGATGAACACTGAAGCTTTCTTT | - | 14 | - | TRBJ1-1 | TRBV29-1
CASSFKRTGANVLTF | TGTGCCAGCAGCTTTAAGAGGACTGGGGCCAACGTCCTGACTTTC | - | 15 | - | TRBJ2-6 | TRBV5-4
CASSVDFGGYGYTF | TGTGCCAGCAGTGTAGACTTTGGAGGCTATGGCTACACCTTC | - | 14 | - | TRBJ1-2 | TRBV6-4
CASSRGQGRGYTF | TGTGCCAGCAGCAGGGGACAGGGGAGAGGCTACACCTTC | - | 13 | TRBD1 | TRBJ1-2 | TRBV7-9
CASSEYQETQYF | TGTGCCAGCAGTGAATATCAAGAGACCCAGTACTTC | once | 12 | - | TRBJ2-5 | TRBV2
CASQPDRGFHRETQYF | TGTGCCAGCCAACCGGACAGGGGTTTTCATCGAGAGACCCAGTACTTC | - | 16 | TRBD1 | TRBJ2-5 | TRBV5-6
CASSPWGDPNNEQFF | TGTGCCAGCAGCCCCTGGGGGGACCCGAACAATGAGCAGTTCTTC | once | 15 | - | TRBJ2-1 | TRBV11-3
CAISEVQGDFYEQYF | TGTGCCATCAGTGAGGTGCAGGGGGATTTTTACGAGCAGTACTTC | - | 15 | TRBD1 | TRBJ2-7 | TRBV10-3
CASRLLGQGVQPQHF | TGTGCCAGTAGGCTCCTGGGACAGGGGGTTCAGCCCCAGCATTTT | - | 15 | TRBD1 | TRBJ1-5 | TRBV19
CASSLDGTYNEQFF | TGTGCCAGCAGCTTGGACGGTACCTACAATGAGCAGTTCTTC | - | 14 | - | TRBJ2-1 | TRBV7-2
CASSYTTEAFF | TGTGCCAGCAGTTACACAACTGAAGCTTTCTTT | once | 11 | - | TRBJ1-1 | TRBV6-6
CASSLRDPGYQPQHF | TGTGCCAGCAGTTTAAGGGACCCAGGGTACCAGCCCCAGCATTTT | - | 15 | - | TRBJ1-5 | TRBV27
CASSESGGGGYGYTF | TGCGCCAGCAGTGAGTCGGGGGGGGGCGGCTATGGCTACACCTTC | - | 15 | - | TRBJ1-2 | TRBV10-2
CASSQVTSGENEQFF | TGTGCCAGCAGCCAAGTGACTAGCGGGGAAAATGAGCAGTTCTTC | - | 15 | TRBD2 | TRBJ2-1 | TRBV4-2
CASSTGKELCEKLFF | TGCGCCAGCAGTACAGGGAAGGAGCTTTGTGAAAAACTGTTTTTT | - | 15 | - | TRBJ1-4 | TRBV10-1
CASSSPGLAYEQYF | TGTGCCAGCAGCTCTCCGGGACTGGCCTACGAGCAGTACTTC | - | 14 | - | TRBJ2-7 | TRBV5-4
CASTRSGEEYEQYF | TGTGCCAGTACCCGATCAGGGGAAGAATACGAGCAGTACTTC | - | 14 | - | TRBJ2-7 | TRBV19
CASSSQSASPTYEQYF | TGTGCCAGCAGCTCCCAGTCGGCCAGCCCCACCTACGAGCAGTACTTC | - | 16 | - | TRBJ2-7 | TRBV5-6